This T cell receptor (beta chain) was found in a study of cytomegalovirus exposure and HLA in healthy donors. Overall study results and limits: Likely technical artifact: a cluster of highly shared sequence variants.

Germline CDR1 reads SGHTS; CDR2 reads YDEGEE. The ends were cut back, 3 bases at V and 7 bases at J, with 13 bases in the middle. The CDR3 runs 13 residues. Points on this clone: Its antigen is unidentified.

This PCR relied on a set of 60 Vbeta primers and 13 Jbeta primers. Generated by immunoSEQ multiplex PCR, the TCRdb table keeps only in-frame clones and is missing some. The repertoire holds about 120,000 clones, with about 80% as singletons. This receptor was identified in a man in his fifties in good health and CMV-seropositive. The sequencing sample was made of PBMCs. This rearrangement joins TRBV5-8 to TRBJ1-2; TRBD1 might be the D (5 bases). CDR3 sequence (DNA): TGTGCCAGCAGCTCCTATGGGGGGATTGGCTACACCTTC. The encoded protein is CASSSYGGIGYTF.